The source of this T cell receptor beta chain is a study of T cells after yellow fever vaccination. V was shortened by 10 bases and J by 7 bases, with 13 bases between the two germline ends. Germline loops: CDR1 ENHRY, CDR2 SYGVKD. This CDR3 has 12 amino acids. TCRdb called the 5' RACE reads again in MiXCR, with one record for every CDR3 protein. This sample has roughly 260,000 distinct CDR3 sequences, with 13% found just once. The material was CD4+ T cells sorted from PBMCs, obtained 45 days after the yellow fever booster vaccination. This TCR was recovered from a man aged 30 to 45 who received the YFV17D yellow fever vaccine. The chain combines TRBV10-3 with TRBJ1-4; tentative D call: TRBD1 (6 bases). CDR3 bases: TGTGCCACCCGACAGGCGAGTGAAAAACTGTTTTTT. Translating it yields CATRQASEKLFF.